The 27 T cell receptor beta chains in this list originate from one sample, sequenced in a study of T cells after yellow fever vaccination. TCRdb reprocessed the 5' RACE reads with MiXCR, giving one entry per CDR3 protein. The sample has fewer than 450,000 distinct CDR3 sequences; around 3.9% are singletons. Sequenced here: PBMCs, sampled 5 days after the yellow fever booster vaccination. These TCRs come from a young man who received the YFV17D yellow fever vaccine.

In this sample, this clonotype turned up many times. V and J are TRBV28 and TRBJ1-3; no reliable D call. The CDR3 has 14 residues. The germline CDR1 and CDR2 sequences are MDHEN and SYDVKM. Trimming removed 3 bases from V and 2 bases from J, with 8 bases in between. For the CDR3, the DNA is TGTGCCAGCAGTTTGGCGGAGGCTGGAAACACCATATATTTT. This codes for CASSLAEAGNTIYF.

This clonotype was recorded a few times. The chain recombines TRBV7-9 with TRBJ1-5; the D gene is possibly TRBD1 (5 bases). Germline loops: CDR1 SEHNR, CDR2 FQNEAQ (reference sequence). V was cut by 4 bases and J by 9 bases, with 13 bases left in between. The CDR3 totals 13 residues. The CDR3 here is CASSSGPQGPQHF. CDR3 in DNA: TGTGCCAGCAGCTCGGGACCGCAAGGGCCCCAGCATTTT.

This clonotype appeared a few times. The chain couples TRBV10-1 to TRBJ2-3, with D hard to call. The CDR3 sequence is 13 residues long. V lost 7 bases, J lost 3 bases, and 11 bases lay in between. Germline assignment: CDR1 WNHNN and CDR2 SYGVQD (reference sequence). CDR3 in DNA: TGCGCCAGCAACGAAGTTGTGACAGATACGCAGTATTTT. It specifies CASNEVVTDTQYF.

V gene TRBV5-1 combines with J gene TRBJ1-1; TRBD1 might be the D (6 bases). Germline V gives CDR1 SGHRS, CDR2 YFSETQ. The V end was cut by 3 bases, the J end by 0 bases, with 21 bases between. CDR3 length: 18 amino acids. The CDR3 sequence: CASSSNVRGPRMNTEAFF. CDR3 nucleotide sequence: TGCGCCAGCAGCTCGAACGTCAGGGGCCCCCGGATGAACACTGAAGCTTTCTTT.

The chain employs TRBV28 and TRBJ1-6; 7 bases agree with TRBD1. Per germline, CDR1 MDHEN and CDR2 SYDVKM. CDR3 length: 18 amino acids. The ends lost 5 bases at V and 14 bases at J; junction bases unmatched: 24. CDR3 nucleotide sequence: TGTGCCAGCAGTACCACCGGGACAGTTGCTGGGCCAAGGGCGTCCCTCCACTTT. Encoded protein: CASSTTGTVAGPRASLHF. Drawing the rest from reference TRBV28 and TRBJ1-6, the complete variable domain is DVKVTQSSRYLVKRTGEKVFLECVQDMDHENMFWYRQDPGLGLRLIYFSYDVKMKEKGDIPEGYSVSREKKERFSLILESASTNQTSMYLCASSTTGTVAGPRASLHFGNGTRLTVT.

This clonotype appeared a few times. This chain joins TRBV4-1 and TRBJ2-1; TRBD1 matches 8 bases. Germline loops: CDR1 MGHRA, CDR2 YSYEKL. V dropped 0 bases and J dropped 8; count of bases not matched to a gene: 12. The CDR3 contains 17 residues. CDR3 residues: CASSQEAPGTGLHEQFF. The DNA of the CDR3 is TGCGCCAGCAGCCAAGAAGCCCCCGGGACAGGCTTACATGAGCAGTTCTTC.

The sample holds many counts of this clonotype. The rearrangement links TRBV28 to TRBJ2-7, with 7 positions matching TRBD2. CDR1 and CDR2 (germline): MDHEN, SYDVKM. The CDR3 has 14 amino acids. The J segment lost 6 bases and the V segment lost 6 bases, leaving 11 bases of the junction unmatched. The CDR3: CASSPPGGSGEQYV. CDR3 in DNA: TGTGCCAGCAGCCCACCGGGGGGATCGGGCGAGCAGTACGTC.

A word on this clonotype: The junction departs from germline at one end; a sequencing error may be responsible. This chain joins TRBV14 and TRBJ2-1; D perhaps matches TRBD2 (5 bases). From germline, CDR1 is SGHDN and CDR2 FVKESK. This CDR3 region has 14 residues. The CDR3 spells CASSPRTRYNVQFF. For the CDR3, the DNA is TGTGCCAGCAGCCCCCGGACTCGGTACAATGTGCAGTTCTTC. The full variable domain, rest sourced from reference TRBV14 and TRBJ2-1, is EAGVTQFPSHSVIEKGQTVTLRCDPISGHDNLYWYRRVMGKEIKFLLHFVKESKQDESGMPNNRFLAERTGGTYSTLKVQPAELEDSGVYFCASSPRTRYNVQFFGPGTRLTVL.

This clonotype was found many times. The chain employs TRBV29-1 and TRBJ1-3; no reliable D call. With 4 bases removed from V and 0 bases from J, the gap between germline ends came to 7 bases. Per the germline V gene, CDR1 is SQVTM and CDR2 is ANQGSEA. The CDR3 consists of 13 residues. CDR3 DNA sequence: TGCAGCGTTGCGGAAATCTCTGGAAACACCATATATTTT. Protein product: CSVAEISGNTIYF.

This clonotype has a count of ten or more. This chain connects TRBV5-1 to TRBJ1-1; D gene unclear. The CDR3 loop spans 16 amino acids. Germline assignment: CDR1 SGHRS and CDR2 YFSETQ. With 0 bases removed from V and 5 bases from J, the gap between germline ends came to 17 bases. The CDR3 reads CASSLGGRRMGTEAFF. CDR3 DNA: TGCGCCAGCAGCTTGGGAGGGCGCAGAATGGGGACTGAAGCTTTCTTT.

The chain joins TRBV7-8 to TRBJ1-2; 9 bases fit TRBD1. This CDR3 comprises 15 residues. Germline assignment: CDR1 SGHVS and CDR2 FQNEAQ. V was pared by 3 bases and J by 6 bases, with 8 bases of the junction left unmatched. CDR3: CASSFTGGSGDGYTF. CDR3 nucleotide sequence: TGTGCCAGCAGCTTTACAGGGGGCTCGGGTGATGGCTACACCTTC. The whole variable domain, remainder taken from reference TRBV7-8 and TRBJ1-2, is GAGVSQSPRYKVAKRGQDVALRCDPISGHVSLFWYQQALGQGPEFLTYFQNEAQLDKSGLPSDRFFAERPEGSVSTLKIQRTQQEDSAVYLCASSFTGGSGDGYTFGSGTRLTVV.

The J gene is TRBJ1-5, the V gene TRBV5-5; D is perhaps TRBD1 (6 bases). The CDR3 contains 15 residues. The germline CDR1 and CDR2 sequences are SGHKS and YYEKEE (reference sequence). V lost 0 bases to trimming and J lost 5 bases, with 12 bases between them. The CDR3 sequence is CASSLAGTYYQPQHF. CDR3 bases: TGTGCCAGCAGCTTGGCCGGGACATACTATCAGCCCCAGCATTTT.

This clonotype was counted many times. CDR3 sequence reads: CSARDSRNEKLFF. CDR3 DNA: TGCAGTGCTAGAGATTCGCGGAATGAAAAACTGTTTTTT. The chain is built from TRBV20-1 and TRBJ1-4, with unresolved D. V gave up 0 bases and J gave up 5 bases, with 7 bases separating them. The CDR3 is made up of 13 amino acids. The V gene's germline CDR1 is DFQATT and CDR2 SNEGSKA (reference sequence).

This clonotype was seen repeatedly, ten times or more. The chain uses TRBV6-6 and TRBJ2-5; TRBD1 agrees at 8 bases. Germline trimming cut 8 bases from V and 4 bases from J; bases unmatched to any gene: 15. Germline CDR1 is MNHNY and CDR2 is SVGAGI (reference sequence). The CDR3 loop spans 16 amino acids. In DNA, the CDR3 is TGTGCCAGCGCTACTCACACAACAGGGGGGCGAGAGACCCAGTACTTC. Its translation is CASATHTTGGRETQYF.

This rearrangement joins TRBV7-2 to TRBJ2-3; weak D call: TRBD2 (6 bases). The CDR3 extends over 14 amino acids. Germline-derived CDR1 and CDR2 are SGHTA and FQGNSA. V gave up 5 bases and J gave up 2 bases, with 11 bases separating them. CDR3: CASSVRGFTDTQYF. The CDR3 DNA follows: TGTGCCAGCAGCGTTCGGGGGTTCACAGATACGCAGTATTTT.

This clonotype has a count of ten or more. The V call is TRBV7-3, the J call TRBJ2-1; 7 positions agree with TRBD2. CDR3 size: 17 residues. With V trimmed by 5 bases and J by 0 bases, 10 bases remained unmatched. CDR1 and CDR2 (germline): SGHTA, FQGTGA. The CDR3 protein is CASSPHQAGPSYNEQFF. CDR3 bases: TGTGCCAGCAGCCCACACCAAGCGGGGCCCTCCTACAATGAGCAGTTCTTC.

The V gene is TRBV20-1, the J gene TRBJ1-2; no definite D call. CDR3 length equals 16 residues. The V gene lost 5 bases and the J gene lost 2 bases, with 21 bases spanning the gap. Germline values: CDR1 DFQATT, CDR2 SNEGSKA (reference sequence). The CDR3 sequence is CSALGKSRPSNYGYTF. As DNA, the CDR3 is TGCAGTGCTTTGGGAAAGAGTAGACCGTCCAACTATGGCTACACCTTC.

This clonotype has a count of ten or more. The chain carries TRBV3-1 and TRBJ1-4; the D gene is possibly TRBD1 (6 bases). The CDR3 totals 15 residues. CDR1 and CDR2 from the germline V gene are LGHDT and YNNKEL (reference sequence). V was shortened by 2 bases and J by 8 bases, with 15 bases between the two germline ends. CDR3: CASSQSLGGREKLFF. DNA for the CDR3: TGTGCCAGCAGCCAAAGTCTGGGGGGCAGGGAAAAACTGTTTTTT.

This clonotype was counted a few times. The chain's CDR3 is CSVRGWRGKNIQYF. CDR3 bases: TGCAGCGTACGAGGATGGAGGGGCAAAAACATTCAGTACTTC. The V and J genes are TRBV29-1 and TRBJ2-4, with TRBD2 as a possible D gene (6 bases). This CDR3 has 14 residues. V dropped 6 bases and J dropped 3 bases, with 15 bases sitting between them. Germline lookup yields CDR1 SQVTM and CDR2 ANQGSEA.

This clonotype was seen only a few times. The rearrangement links TRBV30 to TRBJ1-2; D ambiguous. The germline V gene has CDR1 GTSNPN and CDR2 SVGIG (reference sequence). V was cut by 4 bases and J by 8 bases, with 17 bases left in between. This CDR3 has 13 residues. The CDR3: CAWTGGWLRGYTF. For the CDR3, the DNA is TGTGCCTGGACAGGAGGGTGGTTGAGGGGCTACACCTTC.

Regarding this clonotype: An end of the junction differs from the germline gene, which may be a read error. This chain connects TRBV12-3 or TRBV12-4 to TRBJ2-1, with D perhaps matching TRBD1 or TRBD2 (5 bases each). This CDR3 has 14 residues. The CDR3 nucleotides read TGTGCCGGCAGTGGGGGTCTATTCTACAATGAGCAGTTCTTC. It yields the protein CAGSGGLFYNEQFF.

This clonotype has ten or more counts. V usage is TRBV20-1 and J usage is TRBJ2-1, with a weak D call TRBD2 (5 bases). The V gene lost 5 bases and the J gene lost 5 bases, with 13 bases spanning the gap. The CDR3 consists of 13 residues. Per the germline V gene, CDR1 is DFQATT and CDR2 is SNEGSKA (reference sequence). The CDR3 nucleotides read TGCAGTGCTTTAGAGGGTCGTAACAATGAGCAGTTCTTC. Its protein is CSALEGRNNEQFF.

This clonotype has only a few counts. The chain uses TRBV20-1 and TRBJ2-2; D may be TRBD2 (5 bases). The ends were cut back, 3 bases at V and 8 bases at J, with 19 bases in the middle. The V gene's germline CDR1 is DFQATT and CDR2 SNEGSKA (reference sequence). CDR3 length: 15 residues. CDR3 nucleotides: TGCAGTGCTAGGCCGAGAGCGGTTGTGGGTGGGGAGCTGTTTTTT. It yields the protein CSARPRAVVGGELFF.

The J gene is TRBJ1-2, the V gene TRBV12-3 or TRBV12-4; 7 nucleotides line up with TRBD1. This CDR3 is built from 14 residues. After removal of 7 bases from V and 2 bases from J, the junction contained 7 bases not matched to a gene. The CDR3 DNA sequence: TGTGCCAGCACCAATCAGGGGGGGAACTATGGCTACACCTTC. Its translation is CASTNQGGNYGYTF.

This clonotype appeared a few times. The V gene is TRBV20-1, the J gene TRBJ2-1; the D gene could be TRBD1 or TRBD2 (5 bases each). This CDR3 comprises 12 residues. V lost 6 bases and J 8 bases, leaving 14 bases between the germline ends. Per germline, CDR1 DFQATT and CDR2 SNEGSKA (reference sequence). Here the CDR3 DNA reads TGCAGTGCCCCGGGACCGGGCGATGAGCAGTTCTTC. Its protein product is CSAPGPGDEQFF.

In its sample, this clonotype was seen a few times. CDR3 in amino acids: CASSLVGGGPQETQYF. The CDR3 bases are TGCGCCAGCAGCTTGGTCGGCGGGGGACCGCAAGAGACCCAGTACTTC. The chain employs TRBV5-1 and TRBJ2-5, with 7 bases matching TRBD2. The V and J ends lost 0 bases and 2 bases, in that order; junction bases with no gene match: 7. The V gene's germline CDR1 is SGHRS and CDR2 YFSETQ. This CDR3 region has 16 residues.

This clonotype has a handful of counts. This chain links TRBV7-9 with TRBJ2-1, with a tentative D call TRBD1 (7 bases). V was cut by 4 bases and J by 0 bases, with 16 bases left in between. This CDR3 region has 17 residues. The germline V gene encodes CDR1 SEHNR and CDR2 FQNEAQ (reference sequence). Here the CDR3 reads CASSSARRDSSYNEQFF. Written as DNA, the CDR3 is TGTGCCAGCAGCTCAGCGAGGCGGGACAGCTCCTACAATGAGCAGTTCTTC.